Listed below are T cell receptor beta chains from one sample, sequenced in a study of cytomegalovirus exposure and HLA in healthy donors. Measured with immunoSEQ multiplex PCR; TCRdb has only the in-frame clones, and not every one. The repertoire holds over 95,000 clones, with around three quarters as singletons. The sample taken for sequencing was PBMCs. The receptor set was obtained from a female donor in good health and CMV-seronegative. Both conserved end residues are part of each CDR3. A D gene is named only where the DNA matches it firmly. A row's size may be missing; if present it is once, few, many or a size class.

V gene: TRBV30
D gene: TRBD1
J gene: TRBJ1-1
clone size: NA
CDR3 DNA: TGTGCCTGGAGGAAACAGGGGGGGAACACTGAAGCTTTCTTT
CDR3 protein: CAWRKQGGNTEAFF

V gene: TRBV7-9
D gene: NA
J gene: TRBJ2-6
clone size: few
CDR3 DNA: TGTGCCAGCAGCTTAATCCAGGGCTCTGGGGCCAACGTCCTGACTTTC
CDR3 protein: CASSLIQGSGANVLTF

V gene: TRBV5-4
D gene: TRBD1
J gene: TRBJ1-4
clone size: few
CDR3 DNA: TGTGCCAGCACTAAACCCCTTCACAGGGGGGTACGAGAAAAACTGTTTTTT
CDR3 protein: CASTKPLHRGVREKLFF

V gene: TRBV11-2
D gene: TRBD1
J gene: TRBJ2-7
clone size: NA
CDR3 DNA: TGTGCCAGCAGCTTAGGGGACAGCTCCTACGAGCAGTACTTC
CDR3 protein: CASSLGDSSYEQYF

V gene: TRBV5-1
D gene: TRBD1
J gene: TRBJ2-7
clone size: NA
CDR3 DNA: TGCGCCAGCAGCCCAGGACAGGGACCCATCTACGAGCAGTACTTC
CDR3 protein: CASSPGQGPIYEQYF

V gene: TRBV7-6
D gene: NA
J gene: TRBJ1-2
clone size: NA
CDR3 DNA: TGTGCCAGCAGCTTAGAGGGACTGCCATCAAAGAATGGCTACACCTTC
CDR3 protein: CASSLEGLPSKNGYTF

V gene: TRBV14
D gene: NA
J gene: TRBJ1-2
clone size: NA
CDR3 DNA: TGTGCCAGCAGCCAAGATATCTCCGGAGGAGTGAGTGGCTACACCTTC
CDR3 protein: CASSQDISGGVSGYTF

V gene: TRBV30
D gene: NA
J gene: TRBJ1-5
clone size: NA
CDR3 DNA: TGTGCCTGGAGCACAGGTAGCAATCAGCCCCAGCATTTT
CDR3 protein: CAWSTGSNQPQHF

V gene: TRBV30
D gene: TRBD2
J gene: TRBJ2-7
clone size: NA
CDR3 DNA: TGTGCCTGGAGATTCCGGGGGGGTGACTACGAGCAGTACTTC
CDR3 protein: CAWRFRGGDYEQYF

V gene: TRBV6-5
D gene: TRBD1
J gene: TRBJ1-1
clone size: few
CDR3 DNA: TGTGCCAGCAGGAACGACAGGGGGAAAAACACTGAAGCTTTCTTT
CDR3 protein: CASRNDRGKNTEAFF

V gene: TRBV6-6
D gene: TRBD1
J gene: TRBJ1-1
clone size: NA
CDR3 DNA: TGTGCCAGCAGTACGACAGGGGTAGGCACTGAAGCTTTCTTT
CDR3 protein: CASSTTGVGTEAFF

V gene: TRBV7-2
D gene: NA
J gene: TRBJ1-1
clone size: few
CDR3 DNA: TGTGCCAGCAGCTTCTACGGAAGACAGACTGAAGCTTTCTTT
CDR3 protein: CASSFYGRQTEAFF

V gene: TRBV7-8
D gene: NA
J gene: TRBJ2-5
clone size: NA
CDR3 DNA: TGTGCCAGCAGCTTCTTATCGGGAACTCAAGAGACCCAGTACTTC
CDR3 protein: CASSFLSGTQETQYF

V gene: TRBV19
D gene: TRBD1
J gene: TRBJ1-2
clone size: NA
CDR3 DNA: TGTGCCAGTAGTCCCCCCGGGACAGGGGCCGGCTACACCTTC
CDR3 protein: CASSPPGTGAGYTF

V gene: TRBV7-9
D gene: TRBD1
J gene: TRBJ1-2
clone size: NA
CDR3 DNA: TGTGCCAGCAGCTTAGGTGGGACAGCTTATGGTGGCTACACCTTC
CDR3 protein: CASSLGGTAYGGYTF

V gene: TRBV5-3
D gene: TRBD2
J gene: TRBJ2-1
clone size: NA
CDR3 DNA: TGTGCCAGAAGCCTAAGCGGGGGAGGCTACAATGAGCAGTTCTTC
CDR3 protein: CARSLSGGGYNEQFF

V gene: TRBV29-1
D gene: NA
J gene: TRBJ1-1
clone size: few
CDR3 DNA: TGCAGCGGGGCAAGGGGGAAGACGAACACTGAAGCTTTCTTT
CDR3 protein: CSGARGKTNTEAFF

V gene: TRBV5-6
D gene: NA
J gene: TRBJ1-6
clone size: few
CDR3 DNA: TGTGCCAGCAGCTTGGGGGCAGGTTTAGGATCACCCCTCCACTTT
CDR3 protein: CASSLGAGLGSPLHF

V gene: TRBV7-2
D gene: NA
J gene: TRBJ1-2
clone size: NA
CDR3 DNA: TGTGCCAGCGCTGGGGGACTATCTAACTATGGCTACACCTTC
CDR3 protein: CASAGGLSNYGYTF

V gene: TRBV15
D gene: NA
J gene: TRBJ2-1
clone size: NA
CDR3 DNA: TGTGCCACCAGCAGGGAATACGGCCTCGGACAGCGCAATGAGCAGTTCTTC
CDR3 protein: CATSREYGLGQRNEQFF

V gene: TRBV5-1
D gene: NA
J gene: TRBJ2-7
clone size: NA
CDR3 DNA: TGCGCCAGCAGCCCACAAAGCTCCTACGAGCAGTACTTC
CDR3 protein: CASSPQSSYEQYF

V gene: TRBV6-1
D gene: TRBD1
J gene: TRBJ1-6
clone size: NA
CDR3 DNA: TGTGCCAGCAGTGATCGTGGGACAGGGTCTTCACCCCTCCACTTT
CDR3 protein: CASSDRGTGSSPLHF

V gene: TRBV30
D gene: NA
J gene: TRBJ1-1
clone size: NA
CDR3 DNA: TGTGCCTGGAGTAACACCGTCAGCACTGAAGCTTTCTTT
CDR3 protein: CAWSNTVSTEAFF

V gene: TRBV6-1
D gene: TRBD1
J gene: TRBJ2-7
clone size: NA
CDR3 DNA: TGTGCCAGCAGTGAAGCTCGGACAGGTACGGACGAGCAGTACTTC
CDR3 protein: CASSEARTGTDEQYF

V gene: TRBV10-2
D gene: NA
J gene: TRBJ1-4
clone size: NA
CDR3 DNA: TGCGCCAGCAGTGAAGGGGGACCCCTAGAAAAACTGTTTTTT
CDR3 protein: CASSEGGPLEKLFF

V gene: TRBV15
D gene: NA
J gene: TRBJ1-1
clone size: NA
CDR3 DNA: TGTGCCACCAGCAGAGGAGGTTCGCAGAAGAGTGGAGCTTTCTTT
CDR3 protein: CATSRGGSQKSGAFF

V gene: TRBV30
D gene: NA
J gene: TRBJ2-7
clone size: NA
CDR3 DNA: TGTGCCTGGAGTGTAGTTGGGCAGCGGTACGAGCAGTACTTC
CDR3 protein: CAWSVVGQRYEQYF

V gene: TRBV27
D gene: NA
J gene: TRBJ1-2
clone size: once
CDR3 DNA: TGTGCCAGCAGTTCCGACAGGAACTATGGCTACACCTTC
CDR3 protein: CASSSDRNYGYTF

V gene: TRBV27
D gene: NA
J gene: TRBJ2-7
clone size: once
CDR3 DNA: TGTGCCAGCTCCCGAAGCGACAGACACCCCCCCTACGAGCAGTACTTC
CDR3 protein: CASSRSDRHPPYEQYF

V gene: TRBV13
D gene: NA
J gene: TRBJ2-7
clone size: once
CDR3 DNA: TGTGCCAGCAGCTTAGGACATCCTTACGAGCAGTACTTC
CDR3 protein: CASSLGHPYEQYF

V gene: TRBV12-5
D gene: NA
J gene: TRBJ2-2
clone size: NA
CDR3 DNA: TGTGCTAGTGGTTTGACAGCCCTGGTCGGGGAGCTGTTTTTT
CDR3 protein: CASGLTALVGELFF

V gene: TRBV15
D gene: TRBD1
J gene: TRBJ1-5
clone size: NA
CDR3 DNA: TGTGCCACCAGCCTCGGGACAGCAAATCAGCCCCAGCATTTT
CDR3 protein: CATSLGTANQPQHF

V gene: TRBV27
D gene: NA
J gene: TRBJ1-2
clone size: NA
CDR3 DNA: TGTGCCAGCAGTTTATCATCCGAGGGAAGCTATGGCTACACCTTC
CDR3 protein: CASSLSSEGSYGYTF

V gene: TRBV9
D gene: NA
J gene: TRBJ2-7
clone size: NA
CDR3 DNA: TGTGCCAGCAGCGTAGAGTTGGGGCACGAGCAGTACTTC
CDR3 protein: CASSVELGHEQYF

V gene: TRBV7-6
D gene: NA
J gene: TRBJ2-3
clone size: NA
CDR3 DNA: TGTGCCAGCAGCCTCACAGATACGCAGTATTTT
CDR3 protein: CASSLTDTQYF

V gene: TRBV6-1
D gene: NA
J gene: TRBJ2-7
clone size: NA
CDR3 DNA: TGTGCCAGCAGTGACGAAGTTACTCGCTACGAGCAGTACTTC
CDR3 protein: CASSDEVTRYEQYF

V gene: TRBV18
D gene: NA
J gene: TRBJ1-5
clone size: NA
CDR3 DNA: TGTGCCAGCTCACCAATAGGACCGGGACAAAAGATCAATCAGCCCCAGCATTTT
CDR3 protein: CASSPIGPGQKINQPQHF

V gene: TRBV18
D gene: NA
J gene: TRBJ2-7
clone size: NA
CDR3 DNA: TGTGCCAGCTCGTCCCCCCCTGGAGTAACCTACGAGCAGTACTTC
CDR3 protein: CASSSPPGVTYEQYF

V gene: TRBV14
D gene: NA
J gene: TRBJ2-7
clone size: NA
CDR3 DNA: TGTGCCAGCAGCCCTAAACGTCTCTACGAGCAGTACTTC
CDR3 protein: CASSPKRLYEQYF

V gene: TRBV5-1
D gene: NA
J gene: TRBJ2-7
clone size: few
CDR3 DNA: TGCGCCAGCAGCTTGGGGGCCGAGCAGTACTTC
CDR3 protein: CASSLGAEQYF

V gene: TRBV6-5
D gene: NA
J gene: TRBJ1-2
clone size: NA
CDR3 DNA: TGTGCCAGCAGTTACGAGGGCAGGGAGGGTCTAACCTTC
CDR3 protein: CASSYEGREGLTF

V gene: TRBV27
D gene: NA
J gene: TRBJ2-7
clone size: NA
CDR3 DNA: TGTGCCAGCAGTTTCCGCCACAACTCCTACGAGCAGTACTTC
CDR3 protein: CASSFRHNSYEQYF